The TCR beta chain described here comes from a study of blood T cell repertoires in COVID-19. Study summary: The United States, Italy and Spain were the sources of the acute and convalescent COVID-19 samples. Sources were T cells, B-cell-depleted T cells, or PBMCs; the material itself was cDNA or gDNA.

This CDR3 has 16 residues. Trimming cost V 4 bases and J 3 bases; bases outside gene matches: 5. Germline-derived CDR1 and CDR2 are MGHRA and YSYEKL. In the original processing: Estimated nucleated cell counts came from reference gene primer amplification. Profiling relied on immunoSEQ multiplex PCR, and the TCRdb table lists in-frame clones only, not all of them. V and J calls and clone size are given by that table; D and trimming were obtained from the DNA. This sample has approximately 120,000 clones, with 86% found just once. The chain links TRBV4-1 to TRBJ2-2; 10 nucleotides match TRBD1. The sample taken for sequencing was peripheral blood. This receptor was identified in a human donor in a cohort sampled during active COVID-19. CDR3 DNA: TGCGCCAGCAGCCTGGGGGGGACAGGGGACACCGGGGAGCTGTTTTTT. It encodes CASSLGGTGDTGELFF.